Listed here are 32 T cell receptor beta chains from one sample, sequenced in a study of T cell responses to AZD1222 COVID-19 vaccine. Measured with immunoSEQ multiplex PCR; TCRdb has only the in-frame clones, and not every one. This sample has about 150,000 clones; 75% to 90% occur once, and the top ten carry roughly 4.3%. Source: peripheral blood, taken on day 0 of AZD1222 vaccination. These receptors were taken from an adult in good health.

The CDR3 reads CASGVGGSTDTQYF. CDR3 DNA: TGTGCCAGCGGAGTGGGGGGTAGCACAGATACGCAGTATTTT. The rearrangement links TRBV2 to TRBJ2-3; TRBD2 is a possible D gene (6 bases). Per germline, CDR1 SNHLY and CDR2 FYNNEI. The CDR3 is made up of 14 amino acids. Trimming stripped 8 bases from V and 0 bases from J, with 12 bases between.

This rearrangement joins TRBV2 to TRBJ1-2, with 7 bases aligning to TRBD1. Germline V lookup: CDR1 SNHLY, CDR2 FYNNEI. J gave up 6 bases and V 4 bases, and 8 bases lay outside the gene matches. The CDR3 runs to 14 residues. CDR3 coding DNA: TGTGCCAGCAGTGGTAGTTTCAGGGGGGATGGCTACACCTTC. Its protein product is CASSGSFRGDGYTF. The whole variable domain, filled in from reference TRBV2 and TRBJ1-2, reads EPEVTQTPSHQVTQMGQEVILRCVPISNHLYFYWYRQILGQKVEFLVSFYNNEISEKSEIFDDQFSVERPDGSNFTLKIRSTKLEDSAMYFCASSGSFRGDGYTFGSGTRLTVV.

The genes are TRBV11-2 and TRBJ2-3; 9 nucleotides align to TRBD2. The germline CDR1 and CDR2 sequences are SGHAT and FQNNGV. The junction had 15 bases not matched to a gene; V was cut back by 5 bases and J by 3 bases. The CDR3 loop spans 18 amino acids. The CDR3: CASSQIQAGGLRTDTQYF. The CDR3, as DNA: TGTGCCAGCAGCCAAATTCAGGCGGGGGGGCTCCGGACAGATACGCAGTATTTT.

The genes are TRBV11-3 and TRBJ2-1; no clear D. The CDR3 extends over 17 amino acids. CDR1 and CDR2 from the germline V gene are SGHNT and YENEEA. The V and J ends lost 2 bases and 2 bases respectively, with 16 bases between them. The DNA of the CDR3 is TGTGCCAGCAGCTTAACCCGTGGGTCAGCCACCTACAATGAGCAGTTCTTC. It specifies CASSLTRGSATYNEQFF.

The chain recombines TRBV7-3 with TRBJ1-1, with a possible D match to TRBD1 (6 bases). Germline-derived CDR1 and CDR2 are SGHTA and FQGTGA. The CDR3 is 13 residues long. The ends were cut back, 6 bases at V and 3 bases at J, with 11 bases in the middle. The CDR3 nucleotides read TGTGCCAGCAGTTACAGGGTAGACACTGAAGCTTTCTTT. This encodes CASSYRVDTEAFF.

This clone was recorded once. For the CDR3, the DNA is TGCGCCAGCAGCTTTACCGGGACAGGGATGAACACTGAAGCTTTCTTT. This translates into CASSFTGTGMNTEAFF. The V and J genes are TRBV5-1 and TRBJ1-1; 9 bases line up with TRBD1. Germline-derived CDR1 and CDR2 are SGHRS and YFSETQ. V shed 2 bases, J shed 0 bases, and the junction held 5 bases outside the gene matches. This CDR3 comprises 16 residues.

This chain connects TRBV18 to TRBJ1-1; D might be TRBD1 (6 bases). The germline V gene has CDR1 KGHSH and CDR2 LQKENI. The CDR3 extends over 14 amino acids. V was clipped by 1 base and J by 4 bases, with 10 bases between them. CDR3 loop: CASSPLGGFTEAFF. The CDR3 DNA reads TGTGCCAGCTCACCACTTGGGGGCTTCACTGAAGCTTTCTTT.

This clone was picked up a small number of times. V is TRBV6-6 and J is TRBJ2-1; D is tentatively TRBD1 or TRBD2 (5 bases each). The V end was cut by 0 bases, the J end by 8 bases, with 11 bases between. CDR1 is MNHNY, CDR2 SVGAGI, per germline (reference sequence). The CDR3 spans 14 residues. The CDR3 protein is CASSYSKRGDEQFF. CDR3 in DNA: TGTGCCAGCAGTTACTCGAAGAGAGGGGATGAGCAGTTCTTC.

The J gene is TRBJ2-3, the V gene TRBV5-1; 9 positions match TRBD2. Unmatched junction bases numbered 14, after V lost 0 bases and J lost 9 bases. The CDR3 sequence is 17 residues long. Germline-derived CDR1 and CDR2 are SGHRS and YFSETQ. The CDR3 DNA reads TGCGCCAGCAGCTTGGCTGGCGGGGGGGCCGGTGTCGGAACGCAGTATTTT. Protein: CASSLAGGGAGVGTQYF.

The V call is TRBV5-1, the J call TRBJ1-1; D is perhaps TRBD1 (5 bases). Germline values: CDR1 SGHRS, CDR2 YFSETQ. The CDR3 sequence is 13 residues long. V lost 7 bases, J lost 1 base, and 11 bases lay in between. The CDR3 nucleotides read TGCGCCAGCGGGGGGACGGAGAACACTGAAGCTTTCTTT. It encodes CASGGTENTEAFF.

The CDR3 sequence: CASSTQDRAYTF. The CDR3 region has the DNA TGTGCCAGCAGCACCCAGGACAGGGCTTACACCTTC. V usage is TRBV7-9 and J usage is TRBJ1-2, with 8 bases aligning to TRBD1. The CDR3 has 12 amino acids. The germline V gene has CDR1 SEHNR and CDR2 FQNEAQ (reference sequence). Losses at the gene ends were 5 bases for V and 11 bases for J; bases not matched to a gene: 7.

V is TRBV5-1 and J is TRBJ1-4; no clear D gene. The CDR3 consists of 14 residues. The germline CDR1 and CDR2 sequences are SGHRS and YFSETQ. V lost 3 bases, J lost 1 base, and 7 bases lay in between. This CDR3 is CASSSDGTNEKLFF. The CDR3 DNA is TGCGCCAGCAGCTCGGACGGAACTAATGAAAAACTGTTTTTT.

The genes are TRBV5-1 and TRBJ2-1, with TRBD1 matching over 10 bases. The CDR3 has 16 residues. Germline trimming cut 4 bases from V and 1 base from J; bases unmatched to any gene: 5. The germline V gene encodes CDR1 SGHRS and CDR2 YFSETQ. The CDR3 protein is CASSPGQGFSYNEQFF. In DNA, the CDR3 is TGCGCCAGCAGCCCGGGACAGGGGTTTTCCTACAATGAGCAGTTCTTC.

The chain links TRBV19 to TRBJ2-3; tentative D call: TRBD1 (6 bases). Germline loops: CDR1 LNHDA, CDR2 SQIVND (reference sequence). This CDR3 has 17 residues. The V and J ends lost 3 bases and 0 bases respectively, with 16 bases between them. Here the CDR3 DNA reads TGTGCCAGTAGTATCCAATCCAGGGGAACTAGCACAGATACGCAGTATTTT. It codes for CASSIQSRGTSTDTQYF.

The chain is built from TRBV3-1 (or the pseudogene TRBV3-2) and TRBJ1-2, with D possibly TRBD1 on 5 matching bases. Trimming took 7 bases from V and 5 from J, leaving 11 bases between them. The CDR3 contains 12 residues. Germline V gene sequence: CDR1 LGHDT, CDR2 YNNKEL (reference sequence). The CDR3 loop is CASTQGRYGYTF. CDR3 in DNA: TGTGCCAGCACCCAGGGACGGTATGGCTACACCTTC.

The chain is built from TRBV11-3 and TRBJ2-7; possible D gene TRBD1, 5 bases. V was pared by 1 base and J by 3 bases, with 10 bases between. The CDR3 runs to 14 residues. CDR1 SGHNT and CDR2 YENEEA come from the germline V gene. The CDR3 DNA is TGTGCCAGCAGCTTAGGGGGCGGAAGCTACGAGCAGTACTTC. This sequence encodes CASSLGGGSYEQYF. The whole variable domain, filled in from reference TRBV11-3 and TRBJ2-7, reads EAGVVQSPRYKIIEKKQPVAFWCNPISGHNTLYWYLQNLGQGPELLIRYENEEAVDDSQLPKDRFSAERLKGVDSTLKIQPAELGDSAVYLCASSLGGGSYEQYFGPGTRLTVT.

CDR3 amino acids: CASSPIYNEQFF. DNA for the CDR3: TGTGCCAGCAGTCCGATATACAATGAGCAGTTCTTC. This sequence joins TRBV28 and TRBJ2-1, with D hard to call. The CDR3 is 12 residues long. Germline V gene sequence: CDR1 MDHEN, CDR2 SYDVKM. Deletions cut 5 bases from V and 4 bases from J, with 6 bases between.

This chain connects TRBV6-5 to TRBJ2-1; D remains ambiguous. V was pared by 7 bases and J by 13 bases, with 20 bases between. From germline, CDR1 is MNHEY and CDR2 SVGAGI. This CDR3 has 13 residues. The CDR3, as DNA: TGTGCCAGCAAATTGCGTCGGTTTGAGAGTCAGTTCTTC. Amino acid sequence: CASKLRRFESQFF.

The V gene is TRBV28, the J gene TRBJ1-5, with TRBD1 matching 10 bases. The CDR3 has 15 amino acids. Looked up from germline, CDR1 is MDHEN and CDR2 is SYDVKM. V trimming: 6 bases; J trimming: 7 bases; junction bases outside the gene matches: 9. The CDR3 region has the DNA TGTGCCAGCAGCCTGGGACAGGGGCTTTGGCAGCCCCAGCATTTT. This codes for CASSLGQGLWQPQHF.

The chain combines TRBV28 with TRBJ1-1; D is uncertain. V was trimmed by 6 bases and J by 11 bases, leaving 13 bases between them. The CDR3 sequence is 11 residues long. CDR1 and CDR2 from the germline V gene are MDHEN and SYDVKM. The CDR3 loop reads CASSFSLEAFF. Here the CDR3 DNA reads TGTGCCAGCAGCTTCTCGTTGGAGGCTTTCTTT.

The V gene is TRBV30, the J gene TRBJ2-2; D tentatively fits TRBD1 or TRBD2 (5 bases each). Germline V gene data show CDR1 as GTSNPN and CDR2 as SVGIG (reference sequence). The CDR3 is 14 amino acids. The V end was cut by 3 bases, the J end by 1 base, with 9 bases between. The CDR3 nucleotides read TGTGCCTGGAGAGGGGACCTGAACACCGGGGAGCTGTTTTTT. It specifies CAWRGDLNTGELFF.

The chain employs TRBV30 and TRBJ1-6; 8 bases map to TRBD1. The CDR3 runs 16 residues. Losses at the gene ends were 1 base for V and 6 bases for J; bases not matched to a gene: 8. CDR1 and CDR2 (germline): GTSNPN, SVGIG (reference sequence). CDR3 sequence (DNA): TGTGCCTGGAGTGCGAACCGGGACAGGTTTAATTCACCCCTCCACTTT. It encodes CAWSANRDRFNSPLHF.

This clone was recorded only once. This chain joins TRBV19 and TRBJ1-3; D perhaps matches TRBD1 (6 bases). The germline V gene has CDR1 LNHDA and CDR2 SQIVND (reference sequence). The CDR3 loop spans 14 amino acids. The V end lost 6 bases, the J end lost 2 bases, and 11 bases lay between the germline ends. The CDR3 region has the DNA TGTGCCAGTAGCCACAGGGAGCCTGGAAACACCATATATTTT. This gives the protein CASSHREPGNTIYF.

The chain employs TRBV30 and TRBJ1-2; unclear D gene. This CDR3 region has 12 residues. Per germline, CDR1 GTSNPN and CDR2 SVGIG (reference sequence). V lost 1 base to trimming and J lost 5 bases, with 8 bases between them. DNA for the CDR3: TGTGCCTGGAGTGGGTCTGCTTATGGCTACACCTTC. Translation gives CAWSGSAYGYTF.

The CDR3 region is CASSPESYGYTF. The DNA for the CDR3 is TGTGCCAGCAGTCCAGAATCTTACGGCTACACCTTC. The rearrangement links TRBV28 to TRBJ1-2; no definite D call. This CDR3 comprises 12 residues. The germline V gene has CDR1 MDHEN and CDR2 SYDVKM. V was shortened by 5 bases and J by 8 bases, with 12 bases between the two germline ends.

J is TRBJ1-3 and V is TRBV10-1; tentative D call: TRBD1 (5 bases). CDR3 length equals 15 residues. The V end lost 3 bases, the J end lost 2 bases, and 11 bases lay between the germline ends. The germline V gene has CDR1 WNHNN and CDR2 SYGVQD (reference sequence). The DNA for the CDR3 is TGCGCCAGCAGTGAAGGTCCGGGGGCTGGAAACACCATATATTTT. It specifies CASSEGPGAGNTIYF.

The chain carries TRBV29-1 and TRBJ2-1, with a possible D match to TRBD1 (6 bases). CDR3 length: 18 amino acids. Germline-derived CDR1 and CDR2 are SQVTM and ANQGSEA. Trimming left V 6 bases short and J 1 base short, with 25 bases between. DNA of the CDR3: TGCAGCGTCGAAAAGGACAGCCCGGAGCGGTCTTCCTACAATGAGCAGTTCTTC. Amino acids: CSVEKDSPERSSYNEQFF.

The V gene is TRBV5-6, the J gene TRBJ1-5; TRBD1 aligns across 7 bases. CDR1 is SGHDT, CDR2 YYEEEE, per germline. V lost 2 bases and J lost 7; bases outside the gene matches: 0. The CDR3 is made up of 12 amino acids. This CDR3 is CASSFRGQPQHF. The CDR3 DNA reads TGTGCCAGCAGCTTCAGGGGGCAGCCCCAGCATTTT.

The V and J genes are TRBV6-5 and TRBJ1-3, with D perhaps matching TRBD1 (6 bases). V lost 10 bases and J 0 bases, leaving 16 bases between the germline ends. Per the germline V gene, CDR1 is MNHEY and CDR2 is SVGAGI. The CDR3 runs to 15 residues. The CDR3, as DNA: TGTGCCACTAAAGTGGGGGCCAGCTCTGGAAACACCATATATTTT. This gives the protein CATKVGASSGNTIYF.

The chain recombines TRBV27 with TRBJ1-2; 9 bases map to TRBD1. Germline-derived CDR1 and CDR2 are MNHEY and SMNVEV (reference sequence). The junction had 0 bases not matched to a gene; V was cut back by 5 bases and J by 2 bases. The CDR3 runs to 13 residues. The CDR3 here is CASSGQGNYGYTF. CDR3 DNA sequence: TGTGCCAGCAGTGGACAGGGGAACTATGGCTACACCTTC.

This sequence joins TRBV5-1 and TRBJ2-1; a possible D gene is TRBD1 (6 bases). Germline V gene sequence: CDR1 SGHRS, CDR2 YFSETQ. The ends were cut back, 3 bases at V and 5 bases at J, with 18 bases in the middle. The CDR3 covers 16 residues. This CDR3 reads CASSSGLGTLNNEQFF. CDR3 coding DNA: TGCGCCAGCAGCTCGGGGCTCGGGACACTCAACAATGAGCAGTTCTTC.

In this sample, this clone turned up once. The rearrangement uses TRBV19 and TRBJ1-1; D may be TRBD1 (5 bases). The CDR3 covers 13 residues. Per germline, CDR1 LNHDA and CDR2 SQIVND (reference sequence). The V end lost 2 bases, the J end lost 7 bases, and 11 bases lay between the germline ends. The CDR3 nucleotides are TGTGCCAGTAGTATAATGGGGGGTATTGAAGCTTTCTTT. It codes for CASSIMGGIEAFF.